Presented here are 31 T cell receptor beta chains from one specimen sequenced in a study of blood T cell repertoires in COVID-19. Here immunoSEQ multiplex PCR was the method, and the copy in TCRdb shows in-frame clones only, minus some. The data contain about 72,000 clones, about nine tenths of them singletons. Sample: peripheral blood. These TCRs come from a woman aged 60-75 years with acute or convalescent COVID-19.

The rearrangement uses TRBV18 and TRBJ2-3; tentatively, D is TRBD2 (6 bases). CDR1 is KGHSH and CDR2 is LQKENI in the germline V gene. V was trimmed by 6 bases and J by 0 bases, leaving 16 bases between them. CDR3 length equals 16 residues. This CDR3 is CASSPMTRSSTDTQYF. The CDR3 DNA follows: TGTGCCAGCTCCCCGATGACTAGATCCAGCACAGATACGCAGTATTTT.

The chain carries TRBV19 and TRBJ2-3; the match to TRBD2 covers 15 bases. The CDR3 covers 18 residues. V dropped 5 bases and J dropped 0; count of bases not matched to a gene: 6. Germline values: CDR1 LNHDA, CDR2 SQIVND (reference sequence). The CDR3 loop reads CASSSRTSGGASTDTQYF. CDR3 coding DNA: TGTGCCAGTAGTTCTCGGACTAGCGGGGGGGCAAGCACAGATACGCAGTATTTT.

The chain couples TRBV3-1 (or the pseudogene TRBV3-2) to TRBJ1-5, with D possibly being TRBD1 (5 bases). Trimming took off 1 base at V and 7 bases at J, with 11 bases between the two ends. Germline CDR1 and CDR2: LGHDT and YNNKEL (reference sequence). The CDR3 is 14 amino acids. The CDR3 sequence: CASSQGGAKQPQHF. The CDR3 bases are TGTGCCAGCAGCCAAGGCGGGGCGAAACAGCCCCAGCATTTT.

The chain joins TRBV3-1 (or the pseudogene TRBV3-2) to TRBJ1-2; 7 bases are a match to TRBD1. The CDR3 loop spans 15 amino acids. V lost 4 bases to trimming and J lost 0 bases; unmatched junction nucleotides: 5. Germline values: CDR1 LGHDT, CDR2 YNNKEL (reference sequence). The CDR3 DNA is TGTGCCAGCAGCCCAGGACAGGCGTCTAACTATGGCTACACCTTC. Amino acid sequence: CASSPGQASNYGYTF.

The chain has TRBV4-1 and TRBJ2-1, with TRBD2 matching over 8 bases. The CDR3 is 15 residues long. CDR1 is MGHRA and CDR2 is YSYEKL in the germline V gene. V was clipped by 1 base and J by 7 bases; unmatched bases: 6. The CDR3 loop is CASSQASGGPNEQFF. In DNA form, the CDR3 reads TGCGCCAGCAGCCAAGCATCGGGGGGGCCTAATGAGCAGTTCTTC.

This clone showed up just once. The rearrangement links TRBV7-9 to TRBJ1-2, with 7 positions matching TRBD1. The germline gives CDR1 SEHNR, CDR2 FQNEAQ (reference sequence). The V segment lost 5 bases and the J segment 4 bases; nucleotides outside the gene matches: 4. This CDR3 is 13 amino acids long. Here the CDR3 reads CASSVGQSYGYTF. As DNA, the CDR3 is TGTGCCAGCAGCGTGGGACAGAGCTATGGCTACACCTTC. The full variable domain, completed using reference TRBV7-9 and TRBJ1-2, is DTGVSQNPRHKITKRGQNVTFRCDPISEHNRLYWYRQTLGQGPEFLTYFQNEAQLEKSRLLSDRFSAERPKGSFSTLEIQRTEQGDSAMYLCASSVGQSYGYTFGSGTRLTVV.

Note on this clone: Other DNA variants within this sample encode the same CDR3. The rearrangement joins TRBV5-1 to TRBJ2-7, with D tentatively TRBD1 (5 bases). The germline V and J ends were trimmed by 4 bases and 3 bases, with 8 bases remaining between them. CDR1 and CDR2 from the germline V gene are SGHRS and YFSETQ. This CDR3 is 12 amino acids long. CDR3: CASSLQGYEQYF. In nucleotides, the CDR3 is TGCGCCAGCAGCCTCCAGGGCTACGAGCAGTACTTC.

The chain has TRBV7-8 and TRBJ2-3; 11 bases align to TRBD2. Trimming removed 1 base from V and 0 bases from J; junction bases left unmatched: 0. Germline CDR1 SGHVS, CDR2 FQNEAQ. There are 16 residues in the CDR3. This CDR3 reads CASSLVAGGSTDTQYF. The CDR3 DNA sequence: TGTGCCAGCAGCTTAGTAGCGGGGGGGAGCACAGATACGCAGTATTTT. Full variable domain (outside the CDR3, taken from reference TRBV7-8 and TRBJ2-3): GAGVSQSPRYKVAKRGQDVALRCDPISGHVSLFWYQQALGQGPEFLTYFQNEAQLDKSGLPSDRFFAERPEGSVSTLKIQRTQQEDSAVYLCASSLVAGGSTDTQYFGPGTRLTVL.

J is TRBJ1-2 and V is TRBV12-3 or TRBV12-4; TRBD1 aligns across 8 bases. The V and J ends lost 6 bases and 2 bases, in that order; junction bases with no gene match: 2. CDR3 length: 13 amino acids. The CDR3 is CASRAGGNYGYTF. The CDR3 coding sequence is TGTGCCAGCAGGGCAGGGGGCAACTATGGCTACACCTTC.

Concerning this clone: The same CDR3 is also encoded by other DNA sequences in this sample. The chain is built from TRBV5-1 and TRBJ2-1; TRBD2 might be the D (5 bases). CDR1 is SGHRS, CDR2 YFSETQ, per germline. The CDR3 extends over 14 amino acids. V lost 2 bases and J lost 4, with 10 bases in between. CDR3 bases: TGCGCCAGCAGCTTAAGTGGGGAGTACAATGAGCAGTTCTTC. It encodes CASSLSGEYNEQFF.

The CDR3 coding sequence is TGTGCCAGTAGTCCAGCTGGGGCCTCTGGGGCCAACGTCCTGACTTTC. Its translation: CASSPAGASGANVLTF. This sequence joins TRBV19 and TRBJ2-6, with TRBD1 as a possible D gene (5 bases). Trimming left V 5 bases short and J 0 bases short, with 11 bases between. CDR1 and CDR2 from the germline V gene are LNHDA and SQIVND (reference sequence). This CDR3 is built from 16 residues.

This clone was detected only a few times. The chain uses TRBV6-5 and TRBJ1-2; a weak D match, TRBD1 (6 bases). The V gene lost 10 bases and the J gene lost 2 bases, with 17 bases spanning the gap. Germline V gives CDR1 MNHEY, CDR2 SVGAGI. The CDR3 consists of 14 residues. CDR3 sequence reads: CATRGQGGNYGYTF. The CDR3 region has the DNA TGTGCCACACGGGGGCAGGGAGGGAACTATGGCTACACCTTC.

In nucleotides, the CDR3 is TGTGCCAGCAGTCTCCTCCTCCGCACAGATACGCAGTATTTT. This encodes CASSLLLRTDTQYF. The rearrangement uses TRBV11-2 and TRBJ2-3; D remains unclear. V dropped 6 bases and J dropped 1 base, with 11 bases sitting between them. The CDR3 spans 14 residues. Looked up from germline, CDR1 is SGHAT and CDR2 is FQNNGV.

This CDR3 is CSGGRGVNTEAFF. The CDR3, as DNA: TGCAGCGGTGGGAGGGGGGTGAACACTGAAGCTTTCTTT. The rearrangement uses TRBV29-1 and TRBJ1-1; weak D call: TRBD1 (6 bases). Germline V gene lookup returns CDR1 SQVTM and CDR2 ANQGSEA. Trimming cost V 7 bases and J 0 bases, with 12 bases left between them. The CDR3 spans 13 residues.

This chain connects TRBV15 to TRBJ1-2; a weak D match, TRBD1 (5 bases). Per germline, CDR1 LNHNV and CDR2 YYDKDF (reference sequence). This CDR3 has 15 residues. Trimming took off 0 bases at V and 5 bases at J, with 13 bases between the two ends. The DNA of the CDR3 is TGTGCCACCAGCAGAGATCGGGGGGTGGGGTATGGCTACACCTTC. This gives the protein CATSRDRGVGYGYTF. Combining the CDR3 with reference TRBV15 and TRBJ1-2 gives the whole variable domain DAMVIQNPRYQVTQFGKPVTLSCSQTLNHNVMYWYQQKSSQAPKLLFHYYDKDFNNEADTPDNFQSRRPNTSFCFLDIRSPGLGDTAMYLCATSRDRGVGYGYTFGSGTRLTVV.

The chain employs TRBV3-1 (or the pseudogene TRBV3-2) and TRBJ2-1; D might be TRBD1 (5 bases). CDR1 is LGHDT, CDR2 YNNKEL, per germline (reference sequence). With 2 bases removed from V and 6 bases from J, the gap between germline ends came to 29 bases. This CDR3 spans 20 amino acids. The CDR3 sequence: CASSQISPRELRQRLNEQFF. The DNA of the CDR3 is TGTGCCAGCAGCCAAATCTCACCAAGAGAGCTCCGACAGAGACTCAATGAGCAGTTCTTC.

This chain joins TRBV7-9 and TRBJ1-2, with 7 positions matching TRBD1. V was clipped by 3 bases and J by 6 bases; unmatched bases: 7. The germline V gene encodes CDR1 SEHNR and CDR2 FQNEAQ (reference sequence). This CDR3 comprises 14 residues. DNA of the CDR3: TGTGCCAGCAGCTTGGCAGACAGGGAGAATGGCTACACCTTC. It specifies CASSLADRENGYTF. Using reference TRBV7-9 and TRBJ1-2 for the parts outside the CDR3, the full variable domain is DTGVSQNPRHKITKRGQNVTFRCDPISEHNRLYWYRQTLGQGPEFLTYFQNEAQLEKSRLLSDRFSAERPKGSFSTLEIQRTEQGDSAMYLCASSLADRENGYTFGSGTRLTVV.

The chain couples TRBV30 to TRBJ2-3, with 12 bases identical to TRBD2. Trimming at V came to 3 bases and at J to 4 bases, leaving 5 bases not matched to a gene. Germline CDR1 reads GTSNPN; CDR2 reads SVGIG (reference sequence). The CDR3 totals 15 residues. For the CDR3, the DNA is TGTGCCTGGAGAGGGCTAGCGGGGGGGGCAGATACGCAGTATTTT. It translates to CAWRGLAGGADTQYF.

The chain joins TRBV2 to TRBJ2-2, with 9 nucleotides matching TRBD2. CDR1 is SNHLY, CDR2 FYNNEI, per germline. The CDR3 is made up of 16 amino acids. Germline trimming cut 5 bases from V and 1 base from J; bases unmatched to any gene: 5. CDR3 in amino acids: CASSPRAGGNTGELFF. The CDR3, as DNA: TGTGCCAGCAGTCCACGAGCGGGGGGGAACACCGGGGAGCTGTTTTTT.

V usage is TRBV11-3 and J usage is TRBJ2-5; 9 bases agree with TRBD1. CDR1 is SGHNT, CDR2 YENEEA, per germline. The V gene end was trimmed by 6 bases and the J gene end by 2 bases; junction bases not matched to a gene: 7. This CDR3 comprises 15 residues. The CDR3 DNA reads TGTGCCAGCAGTCCGAATGGACAGGGGCAAGAGACCCAGTACTTC. Amino acids: CASSPNGQGQETQYF.

The chain carries TRBV2 and TRBJ2-7; maybe TRBD2 (6 bases). The CDR3 loop spans 14 amino acids. Germline values: CDR1 SNHLY, CDR2 FYNNEI. Deletions cut 6 bases from V and 4 bases from J, with 16 bases between. The CDR3 here is CASRGSRGGYEQYF. The CDR3 nucleotides are TGTGCCAGCAGGGGGTCAAGGGGAGGTTACGAGCAGTACTTC.

The genes are TRBV7-2 and TRBJ2-5; 7 nucleotides agree with TRBD2. The junction had 9 bases not matched to a gene; V was cut back by 1 base and J by 4 bases. The germline V gene encodes CDR1 SGHTA and CDR2 FQGNSA. The CDR3 has 16 amino acids. The CDR3 region is CASSLDLAGGVETQYF. CDR3 nucleotides: TGTGCCAGCAGCTTAGACCTAGCTGGGGGGGTAGAGACCCAGTACTTC.

This rearrangement joins TRBV6-5 to TRBJ1-5; 7 positions match TRBD1. V was clipped by 9 bases and J by 0 bases; unmatched bases: 8. From germline, CDR1 is MNHEY and CDR2 SVGAGI. CDR3 length: 15 amino acids. CDR3 in amino acids: CARSRDRVSNQPQHF. CDR3 nucleotides: TGTGCCAGGTCCCGGGACAGAGTTAGCAATCAGCCCCAGCATTTT.

The rearrangement links TRBV9 to TRBJ2-2, with 12 bases matching TRBD2. The CDR3 spans 18 residues. The V and J ends lost 3 bases and 5 bases, in that order; junction bases with no gene match: 11. The germline CDR1 and CDR2 sequences are SGDLS and YYNGEE. The CDR3 loop is CASSAPPSGGVGTGELFF. CDR3 bases: TGTGCCAGCAGCGCCCCCCCTAGCGGGGGGGTCGGAACCGGGGAGCTGTTTTTT.

V is TRBV14 and J is TRBJ2-7; D unresolved. The length of the CDR3 is 12 residues. CDR1 is SGHDN and CDR2 is FVKESK in the germline V gene. V shed 5 bases and J shed 3 bases, with 8 bases lying between them. CDR3 region: CASSGVHYEQYF. CDR3 coding DNA: TGTGCCAGCAGCGGTGTACACTACGAGCAGTACTTC.

J is TRBJ2-2 and V is TRBV11-1, with D perhaps TRBD2 (7 bases). In germline, CDR1 is SGHAT, CDR2 FQDESV (reference sequence). V was clipped by 1 base and J by 2 bases, with 8 bases between them. The CDR3 covers 15 residues. CDR3 coding DNA: TGTGCCAGCAGCTTAGGCGGGGGCAACACCGGGGAGCTGTTTTTT. Translating it yields CASSLGGGNTGELFF. The full variable domain, rest sourced from reference TRBV11-1 and TRBJ2-2, is EAEVAQSPRYKITEKSQAVAFWCDPISGHATLYWYRQILGQGPELLVQFQDESVVDDSQLPKDRFSAERLKGVDSTLKIQPAELGDSAMYLCASSLGGGNTGELFFGEGSRLTVL.

The chain employs TRBV30 and TRBJ2-1, with a tentative D call TRBD2 (6 bases). Per germline, CDR1 GTSNPN and CDR2 SVGIG (reference sequence). This CDR3 has 18 residues. V lost 2 bases and J lost 0, with 20 bases in between. For the CDR3, the DNA is TGTGCCTGGAGTAAGCGGGTCGGACCGACTAACTCCTACAATGAGCAGTTCTTC. It encodes CAWSKRVGPTNSYNEQFF.

The chain has TRBV7-7 and TRBJ2-1; 12 positions agree with TRBD2. The CDR3 spans 16 residues. The germline CDR1 and CDR2 sequences are SSHAT and FNYEAQ (reference sequence). Trimming removed 4 bases from V and 9 bases from J; junction bases left unmatched: 10. The DNA for the CDR3 is TGTGCCAGCAGCTCAGGGGCTAGCGGGGGGGCCGGTGAGCAGTTCTTC. It codes for CASSSGASGGAGEQFF. The full variable domain, with the rest looked up from reference TRBV7-7 and TRBJ2-1, is GAGVSQSPRYKVTKRGQDVTLRCDPISSHATLYWYQQALGQGPEFLTYFNYEAQPDKSGLPSDRFSAERPEGSISTLTIQRTEQRDSAMYRCASSSGASGGAGEQFFGPGTRLTVL.

In the case of this clone: At the DNA level, this CDR3 is encoded by other sequences in the same sample as well. The chain combines TRBV5-1 with TRBJ2-7; the D gene is possibly TRBD2 (5 bases). In germline, CDR1 is SGHRS, CDR2 YFSETQ. The CDR3 is 13 residues long. Trimming pared 0 bases from V and 5 bases from J, leaving 9 bases between. The CDR3 here is CASSLAGSDEQYF. The CDR3 bases are TGCGCCAGCAGCTTGGCGGGGTCCGACGAGCAGTACTTC.

This rearrangement joins TRBV6-2 or TRBV6-3 to TRBJ2-1, with 8 bases that match TRBD2. Germline lookup yields CDR1 MNHEY and CDR2 SVGEGT. This CDR3 region has 15 residues. The junction had 4 bases not matched to a gene; V was cut back by 1 base and J by 5 bases. CDR3 sequence: CASSYLRGGDNEQFF. CDR3 nucleotide sequence: TGTGCCAGCAGTTACTTACGGGGGGGCGACAATGAGCAGTTCTTC.

The chain employs TRBV3-1 (or the pseudogene TRBV3-2) and TRBJ2-7, with 10 bases identical to TRBD2. Trimming cost V 3 bases and J 7 bases; bases outside gene matches: 9. This CDR3 region has 15 residues. CDR1 is LGHDT and CDR2 is YNNKEL in the germline V gene (reference sequence). In DNA form, the CDR3 reads TGTGCCAGCAGCCACCTGAGCGGGGGGGTAGGGGAGCAGTACTTC. Its translation is CASSHLSGGVGEQYF.